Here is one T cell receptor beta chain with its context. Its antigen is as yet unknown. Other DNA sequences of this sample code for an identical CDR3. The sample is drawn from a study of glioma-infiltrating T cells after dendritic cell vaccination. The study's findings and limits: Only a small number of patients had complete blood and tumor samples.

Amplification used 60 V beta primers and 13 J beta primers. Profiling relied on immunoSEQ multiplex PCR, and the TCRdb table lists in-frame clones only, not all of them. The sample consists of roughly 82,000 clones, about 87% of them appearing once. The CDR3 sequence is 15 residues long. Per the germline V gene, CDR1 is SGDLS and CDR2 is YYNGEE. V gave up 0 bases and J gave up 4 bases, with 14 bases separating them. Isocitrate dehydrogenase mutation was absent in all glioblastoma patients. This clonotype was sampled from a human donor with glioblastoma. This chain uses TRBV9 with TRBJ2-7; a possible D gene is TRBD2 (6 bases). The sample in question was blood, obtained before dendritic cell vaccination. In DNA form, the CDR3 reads TGTGCCAGCAGCGTAGGTGGGACGGGGACTTACGAGCAGTACTTC. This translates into CASSVGGTGTYEQYF.